The rows below give T cell receptor beta chains drawn from one sample of a study of T-cell memory formation after mild COVID-19. TCRdb re-analysed the 5' RACE reads in MiXCR, keeping a single row per CDR3 protein. The sample yields roughly 610,000 distinct CDR3 sequences, 15% to 20% seen once. The source material was PBMCs or a T cell subset sorted from them (not recorded which). Every receptor here comes from an adult woman who had mild COVID-19 (a few samples of this study predate the infection). Cell type and time point are not known. The CDR3 runs from the conserved cysteine through the conserved F or W. The D gene is left open where the match is weak. Where a row states a size, it is once, few, many or the class of an expanded clone; other rows omit it.

J gene,V gene,clone size,D gene,CDR3 protein,CDR3 DNA
TRBJ1-2,TRBV6-1,few,NA,CASSDRRGRILYGYTF,TGTGCCAGCAGTGACCGTCGGGGGAGGATTTTATATGGCTACACCTTC
TRBJ1-4,TRBV3-1,NA,NA,CASSQVIRTKNEKLFF,TGTGCCAGCAGCCAAGTAATACGAACGAAGAATGAAAAACTGTTTTTT
TRBJ2-1,TRBV5-4,few,NA,CASSPRSYNEQFF,TGTGCCAGCAGCCCCCGCAGCTACAATGAGCAGTTCTTC
TRBJ1-1,TRBV5-4,NA,NA,CASSSYRDMNTEAFF,TGTGCCAGCAGCTCCTACAGGGACATGAACACTGAAGCTTTCTTT
TRBJ2-7,TRBV5-1,NA,TRBD2,CASSLARLAGDPYEQYF,TGCGCCAGCAGCTTGGCCAGGCTAGCGGGAGACCCCTACGAGCAGTACTTC
TRBJ2-5,TRBV24-1,NA,NA,CATSDAGSVETQYF,TGTGCCACCAGTGACGCCGGGTCCGTAGAGACCCAGTACTTC
TRBJ2-2,TRBV25-1,NA,TRBD1,CASSVGTGGTGELFF,TGTGCCAGCAGTGTGGGGACAGGGGGAACCGGGGAGCTGTTTTTT
TRBJ1-5,TRBV27,NA,NA,CASSQDGLRDQPQHF,TGTGCCAGCAGTCAGGACGGGCTTAGGGATCAGCCCCAGCATTTT
TRBJ2-1,TRBV2,NA,NA,CASSELGIGQFF,TGTGCCAGCAGTGAGTTGGGCATAGGGCAGTTCTTC
TRBJ1-5,TRBV30,few,NA,CAWSVQSNQPQHF,TGTGCCTGGAGTGTACAGAGCAATCAGCCCCAGCATTTT
TRBJ2-5,TRBV5-8,few,TRBD2,CASSFQRGAQETQYF,TGTGCCAGCAGCTTCCAGCGGGGGGCTCAAGAGACCCAGTACTTC
TRBJ2-5,TRBV3-1,NA,NA,CASSQDPNPSETQYF,TGTGCCAGCAGCCAAGATCCCAATCCTTCGGAGACCCAGTACTTC
TRBJ2-3,TRBV4-1,NA,NA,CASSHADSPAADTQYF,TGCGCCAGCAGCCATGCGGACAGCCCCGCCGCAGATACGCAGTATTTT
TRBJ1-2,TRBV20-1,few,NA,CSAEDRIINYGYTF,TGCAGTGCTGAAGACAGGATAATTAACTATGGCTACACCTTC
TRBJ1-5,TRBV24-1,NA,NA,CATMDGTPGQGINQPQHF,TGTGCCACCATGGACGGGACGCCGGGACAAGGGATCAATCAGCCCCAGCATTTT
TRBJ2-7,TRBV12-3/TRBV12-4,NA,TRBD2,CASSDPGLATYEQYF,TGTGCCAGCAGTGACCCGGGACTAGCAACCTACGAGCAGTACTTC
TRBJ2-7,TRBV19,NA,TRBD1,CASSAPGQTYEQYF,TGTGCCAGTAGTGCTCCGGGACAGACCTACGAGCAGTACTTC
TRBJ1-1,TRBV6-2/TRBV6-3,NA,NA,CASSYSLARRQAQVDTEAFF,TGTGCCAGCAGTTACTCGCTAGCTAGGCGACAGGCGCAGGTAGACACTGAAGCTTTCTTT
TRBJ2-5,TRBV7-7,NA,NA,CASSSVQGRFETQYF,TGTGCCAGCAGCTCCGTACAGGGGAGGTTCGAGACCCAGTACTTC
TRBJ2-3,TRBV15,NA,TRBD1,CATSRGQGALLSTDTQYF,TGTGCCACCAGCAGAGGACAGGGGGCCCTTCTAAGCACAGATACGCAGTATTTT
TRBJ1-2,TRBV12-3/TRBV12-4,few,NA,CASSPAGGSYYGYTF,TGTGCCAGCAGCCCGGCGGGGGGGAGCTACTATGGCTACACCTTC
TRBJ2-2,TRBV28,NA,TRBD2,CASSLWELAGGPGELFF,TGTGCCAGCAGTTTATGGGAGCTAGCGGGGGGGCCCGGGGAGCTGTTTTTT
TRBJ1-1,TRBV30,few,NA,CAWSVLGGGNTEAFF,TGTGCCTGGAGTGTTTTAGGCGGCGGGAACACTGAAGCTTTCTTT
TRBJ2-3,TRBV9,few,TRBD2,CASSVLADTTTDTQYF,TGTGCCAGCAGCGTTCTAGCGGATACCACAACAGATACGCAGTATTTT
TRBJ1-1,TRBV7-8,few,NA,CASSSQGRKTEAFF,TGTGCCAGCAGCTCCCAAGGGCGGAAGACTGAAGCTTTCTTT
TRBJ2-1,TRBV11-2,few,TRBD2,CASSRLASGNEQFF,TGTGCCAGCAGCCGGCTCGCTAGCGGCAATGAGCAGTTCTTC
TRBJ1-1,TRBV4-2,many,NA,CASSQDVGGYKLTEAFF,TGTGCCAGCAGCCAAGATGTAGGAGGCTACAAGCTCACTGAAGCTTTCTTT
TRBJ1-1,TRBV20-1,NA,NA,CSAVSLNTEAFF,TGCAGTGCTGTCTCACTGAACACTGAAGCTTTCTTT
TRBJ1-5,TRBV15,few,NA,CATSSEQGGGNQPQHF,TGTGCCACCAGCAGTGAACAGGGCGGGGGCAATCAGCCCCAGCATTTT
TRBJ2-2,TRBV7-7,many,NA,CASSFVHAGELFF,TGTGCTAGCAGCTTCGTGCACGCCGGGGAGCTGTTTTTT
TRBJ2-3,TRBV2,few,NA,CASSEGGRGFTDTQYF,TGTGCCAGCAGTGAAGGGGGCAGGGGATTCACAGATACGCAGTATTTT
TRBJ2-7,TRBV4-3,few,NA,CASSRDPGSSYEQYF,TGCGCCAGCAGCCGGGATCCGGGTAGCTCCTACGAGCAGTACTTC
TRBJ2-3,TRBV7-9,NA,NA,CASSPIPGTTDTQYF,TGTGCCAGCAGCCCGATACCGGGGACCACAGATACGCAGTATTTT
TRBJ2-2,TRBV29-1,few,TRBD1,CSVGTGVQTGELFF,TGCAGCGTTGGGACAGGAGTTCAGACCGGGGAGCTGTTTTTT
TRBJ2-1,TRBV6-1,few,TRBD2,CASTLGGEGYNEQFF,TGTGCCAGCACCCTGGGGGGGGAGGGCTACAATGAGCAGTTCTTC
TRBJ2-5,TRBV5-5,many,NA,CASSFLREETQYF,TGTGCCAGCAGCTTTCTCAGGGAAGAGACCCAGTACTTC
TRBJ1-6,TRBV5-1,NA,TRBD1,CASRQGRTGVTNNSPLHF,TGCGCCAGCAGACAAGGGAGGACAGGGGTTACCAATAATTCACCCCTCCACTTT
TRBJ1-4,TRBV25-1,few,TRBD1,CASSGGQGASLGKLFF,TGTGCCAGCAGCGGAGGCCAGGGGGCGTCTTTAGGAAAACTGTTTTTT
TRBJ2-7,TRBV24-1,NA,NA,CATSEENSYEQYF,TGTGCCACCAGTGAGGAAAACTCCTACGAGCAGTACTTC
TRBJ2-1,TRBV14,few,TRBD2,CASSQDPRLAGPLFNEQFF,TGTGCCAGCAGCCAAGATCCCCGACTAGCGGGGCCCCTTTTCAATGAGCAGTTCTTC
TRBJ1-4,TRBV3-1,few,NA,CASSQFRDTGKLFF,TGTGCCAGCAGCCAATTTCGGGACACGGGAAAACTGTTTTTT
TRBJ1-5,TRBV3-1,NA,NA,CASSRTVNSNQPQHF,TGTGCCAGCAGCAGGACAGTTAATAGCAATCAGCCCCAGCATTTT
TRBJ2-3,TRBV2,few,NA,CASEIRTDTQYF,TGTGCCAGCGAGATTAGGACAGATACGCAGTATTTT
TRBJ1-4,TRBV3-1,few,TRBD1,CASSQEDMTGEMGKLFF,TGTGCCAGCAGCCAAGAGGACATGACAGGGGAAATGGGGAAACTGTTTTTT
TRBJ2-6,TRBV7-6,few,TRBD1,CASSLSGTAGANVLTF,TGTGCCAGCAGCTTATCCGGGACAGCTGGGGCCAACGTCCTGACTTTC
TRBJ1-4,TRBV7-8,many,NA,CASSTAAGRGEKLFF,TGTGCCAGCAGCACCGCGGCAGGGAGAGGTGAAAAACTGTTTTTT
TRBJ2-1,TRBV24-1,NA,NA,CATTEPTSYNEQFF,TGTGCCACCACTGAGCCAACCTCCTACAATGAGCAGTTCTTC
TRBJ1-5,TRBV27,few,TRBD1,CASKRQGAQQPQHF,TGTGCCAGCAAGAGACAGGGGGCTCAACAGCCCCAGCATTTT
TRBJ2-7,TRBV14,few,NA,CASSQGASADYEQYF,TGTGCCAGCAGCCAAGGGGCTAGCGCCGACTACGAGCAGTACTTC
TRBJ1-2,TRBV11-2,few,TRBD1,CASSLETGGGYTF,TGTGCCAGCAGCCTTGAAACAGGGGGCGGCTACACCTTC
TRBJ2-5,TRBV12-3/TRBV12-4,NA,NA,CASSKSAQETQYF,TGTGCCAGCAGCAAAAGCGCGCAAGAGACCCAGTACTTC
TRBJ2-3,TRBV12-3/TRBV12-4,NA,TRBD1,CASSLTGWADTQYF,TGTGCCAGCAGTTTGACAGGGTGGGCAGATACGCAGTATTTT
TRBJ2-4,TRBV25-1,few,TRBD1,CASGPDRGGKNIQYF,TGTGCCAGCGGGCCCGACAGGGGGGGCAAAAACATTCAGTACTTC
TRBJ2-2,TRBV3-1,NA,TRBD2,CASSPTGTSGSAGELFF,TGTGCCAGCAGCCCGACGGGGACTAGCGGGAGTGCCGGGGAGCTGTTTTTT
TRBJ2-1,TRBV6-2/TRBV6-3,NA,NA,CASSYSLANSYNEQFF,TGTGCCAGCAGTTACTCCCTAGCGAACTCCTACAATGAGCAGTTCTTC